The source of this T cell receptor beta chain is a study of CD8 T cells in ankylosing spondylitis. The study's findings and limits: The authors reported significant enrichment of disease-linked clones in matched ankylosing spondylitis synovial fluid. Among TCR beta sequences, a motif of eight highly homologous variants appeared characteristic of ankylosing spondylitis blood. Clones that were linked to disease were CD8+ and were relatively rare in peripheral blood.

TCRdb processed the 5' RACE reads anew with MiXCR; each CDR3 protein has one entry. The sample holds approximately 300,000 distinct CDR3 sequences, less than 25% seen once. The CDR3 is 15 residues long. Germline CDR1 reads SGHRS; CDR2 reads YFSETQ. Trimming took off 1 base at V and 1 base at J, with 10 bases between the two ends. This clonotype showed up just a few times. Its target is not known. The material sequenced was blood, either unsorted or a sorted T cell fraction (not recorded which). The chain joins TRBV5-1 to TRBJ2-3; possibly TRBD1 for D (5 bases). The TCR was taken from a female donor with ankylosing spondylitis or in good health (not recorded which). CDR3 protein: CASSLSTAGTDTQYF. Here the CDR3 DNA reads TGCGCCAGCAGCTTGTCGACAGCCGGCACAGATACGCAGTATTTT.